The clone carrying this TCR beta chain was counted between two and nine times. This entry is derived from a study of preoperative IRX-2 immunotherapy in early breast cancer. Indicated treatment: preoperative locoregional IRX-2 cytokine immunotherapy. Samples came from a phase Ib trial of preoperative locoregional IRX-2 cytokine immunotherapy. This CDR3 comprises 12 residues. From germline, CDR1 is GTSNPN and CDR2 SVGIG (reference sequence). V shed 8 bases and J shed 5 bases, with 13 bases lying between them. The protocol was immunoSEQ multiplex PCR, while the TCRdb copy is restricted to in-frame clones and leaves out a portion. This sample has some 19,000 clones, with about 85% found just once.

The chain has TRBV30 and TRBJ2-4; tentative D call: TRBD1 (6 bases). This sequence originates from a human donor with breast cancer. Sequencing was performed on lymph node tissue, taken after IRX-2 immunotherapy. CDR3 sequence (DNA): TGTGCCGGAACAGGGTTGGAAAACATTCAGTACTTC. It encodes CAGTGLENIQYF. Looking up the rest from reference TRBV30 and TRBJ2-4 gives the full variable domain: SQTIHQWPATLVQPVGSPLSLECTVEGTSNPNLYWYRQAAGRGLQLLFYSVGIGQISSEVPQNLSASRPQDRQFILSSKKLLLSDSGFYLCAGTGLENIQYFGAGTRLSVL.